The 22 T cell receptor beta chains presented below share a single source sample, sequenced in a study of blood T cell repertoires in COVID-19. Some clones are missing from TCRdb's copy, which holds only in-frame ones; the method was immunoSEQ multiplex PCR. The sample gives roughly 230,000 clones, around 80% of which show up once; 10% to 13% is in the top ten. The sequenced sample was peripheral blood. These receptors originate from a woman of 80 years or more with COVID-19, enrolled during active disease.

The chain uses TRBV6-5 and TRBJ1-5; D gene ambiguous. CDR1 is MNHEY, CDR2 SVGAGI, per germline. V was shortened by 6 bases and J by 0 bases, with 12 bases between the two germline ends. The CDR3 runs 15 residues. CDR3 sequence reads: CASRTFRNSNQPQHF. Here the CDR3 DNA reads TGTGCCAGCAGGACGTTCAGGAATAGCAATCAGCCCCAGCATTTT.

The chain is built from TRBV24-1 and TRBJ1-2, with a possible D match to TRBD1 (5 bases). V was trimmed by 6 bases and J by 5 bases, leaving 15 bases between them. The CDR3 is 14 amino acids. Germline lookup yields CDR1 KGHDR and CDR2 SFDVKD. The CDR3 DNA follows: TGTGCCACCAGTACAAGGCAGGGCCGGTATGGCTACACCTTC. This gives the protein CATSTRQGRYGYTF.

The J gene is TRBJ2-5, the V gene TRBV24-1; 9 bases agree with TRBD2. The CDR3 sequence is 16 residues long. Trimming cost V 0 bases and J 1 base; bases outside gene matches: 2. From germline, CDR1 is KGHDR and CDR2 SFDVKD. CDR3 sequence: CATSDLGSGSQETQYF. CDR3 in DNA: TGTGCCACCAGTGATTTGGGTAGCGGGAGCCAAGAGACCCAGTACTTC.

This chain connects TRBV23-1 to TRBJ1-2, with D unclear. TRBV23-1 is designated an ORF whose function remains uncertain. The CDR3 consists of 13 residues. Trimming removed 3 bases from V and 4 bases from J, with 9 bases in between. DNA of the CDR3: TGCGCCAGCAGTCACGGGATTTTCTATGGCTACACCTTC. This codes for CASSHGIFYGYTF.

The DNA for the CDR3 is TGTGCCAGCTCACCACTTCAGCGGGGTATGGATGAGCAGTTCTTC. It is translated as CASSPLQRGMDEQFF. V gene TRBV18 combines with J gene TRBJ2-1, with 7 bases lining up with TRBD2. V lost 1 base and J lost 8; bases outside the gene matches: 8. This CDR3 contains 15 residues. Germline loops: CDR1 KGHSH, CDR2 LQKENI.

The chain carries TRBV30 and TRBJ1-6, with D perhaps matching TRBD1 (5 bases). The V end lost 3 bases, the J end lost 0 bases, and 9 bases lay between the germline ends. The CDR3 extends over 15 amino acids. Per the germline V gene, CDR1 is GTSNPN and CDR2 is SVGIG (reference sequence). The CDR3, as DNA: TGTGCCTGGAGCGGGGGTCGCTCCTATAATTCACCCCTCCACTTT. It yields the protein CAWSGGRSYNSPLHF.

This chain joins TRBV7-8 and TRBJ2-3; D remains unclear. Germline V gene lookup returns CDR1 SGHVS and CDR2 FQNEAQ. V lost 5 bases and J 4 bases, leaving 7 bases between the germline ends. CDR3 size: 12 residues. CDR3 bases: TGTGCCAGCAGCCCCTTCCCAGATACGCAGTATTTT. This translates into CASSPFPDTQYF.

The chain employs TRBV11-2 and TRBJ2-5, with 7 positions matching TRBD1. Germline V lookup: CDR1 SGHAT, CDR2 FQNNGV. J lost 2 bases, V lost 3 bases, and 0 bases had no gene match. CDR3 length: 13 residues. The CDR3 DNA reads TGTGCCAGCAGCTTGGGACAGCAAGAGACCCAGTACTTC. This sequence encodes CASSLGQQETQYF.

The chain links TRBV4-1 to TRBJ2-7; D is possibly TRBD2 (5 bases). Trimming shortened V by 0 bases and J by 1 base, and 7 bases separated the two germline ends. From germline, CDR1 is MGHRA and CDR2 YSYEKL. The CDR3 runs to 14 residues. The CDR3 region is CASSQDSDSYEQYF. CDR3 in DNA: TGCGCCAGCAGCCAAGATAGCGATTCCTACGAGCAGTACTTC.

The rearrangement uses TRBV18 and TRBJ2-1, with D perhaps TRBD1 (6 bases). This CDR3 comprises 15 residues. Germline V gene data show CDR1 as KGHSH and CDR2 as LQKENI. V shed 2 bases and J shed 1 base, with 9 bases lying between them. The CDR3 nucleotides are TGTGCCAGCTCACCAAGACAGGTTTCCTACAATGAGCAGTTCTTC. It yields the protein CASSPRQVSYNEQFF.

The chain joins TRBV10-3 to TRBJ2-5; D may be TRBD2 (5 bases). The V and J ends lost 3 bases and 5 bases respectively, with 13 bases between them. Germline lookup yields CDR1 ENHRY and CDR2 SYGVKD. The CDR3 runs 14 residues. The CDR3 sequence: CAISDRGSQETQYF. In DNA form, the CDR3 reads TGTGCCATCAGTGACCGGGGTAGCCAGGAGACCCAGTACTTC.

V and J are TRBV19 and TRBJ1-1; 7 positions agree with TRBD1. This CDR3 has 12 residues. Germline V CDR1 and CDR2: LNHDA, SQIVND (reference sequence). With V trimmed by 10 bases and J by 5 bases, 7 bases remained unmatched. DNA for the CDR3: TGTGCCACTGCACAGGGGAGAACTGAAGCTTTCTTT. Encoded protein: CATAQGRTEAFF. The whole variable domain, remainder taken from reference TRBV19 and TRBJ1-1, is DGGITQSPKYLFRKEGQNVTLSCEQNLNHDAMYWYRQDPGQGLRLIYYSQIVNDFQKGDIAEGYSVSREKKESFPLTVTSAQKNPTAFYLCATAQGRTEAFFGQGTRLTVV.

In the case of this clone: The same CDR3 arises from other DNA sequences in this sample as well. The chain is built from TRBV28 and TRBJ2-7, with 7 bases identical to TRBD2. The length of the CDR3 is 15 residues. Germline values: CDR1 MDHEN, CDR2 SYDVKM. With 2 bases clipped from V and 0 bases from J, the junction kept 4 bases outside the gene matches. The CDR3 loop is CASSLGGGASYEQYF. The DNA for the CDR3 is TGTGCCAGCAGTTTAGGGGGGGGAGCCTCCTACGAGCAGTACTTC. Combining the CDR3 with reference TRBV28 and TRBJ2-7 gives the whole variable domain DVKVTQSSRYLVKRTGEKVFLECVQDMDHENMFWYRQDPGLGLRLIYFSYDVKMKEKGDIPEGYSVSREKKERFSLILESASTNQTSMYLCASSLGGGASYEQYFGPGTRLTVT.

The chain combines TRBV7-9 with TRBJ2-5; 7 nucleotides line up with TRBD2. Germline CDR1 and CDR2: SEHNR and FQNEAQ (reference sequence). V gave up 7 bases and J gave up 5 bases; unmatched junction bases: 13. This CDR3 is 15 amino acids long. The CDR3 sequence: CASKLSGTKPETQYF. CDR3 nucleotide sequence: TGTGCCAGCAAACTCTCGGGGACTAAGCCGGAGACCCAGTACTTC.

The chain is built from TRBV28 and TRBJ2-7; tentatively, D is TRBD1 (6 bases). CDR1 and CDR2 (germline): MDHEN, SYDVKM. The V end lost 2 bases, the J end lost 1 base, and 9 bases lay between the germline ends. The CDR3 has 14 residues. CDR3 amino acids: CASSLQGGSYEQYV. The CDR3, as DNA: TGTGCCAGCAGTTTACAAGGGGGTTCCTACGAGCAGTACGTC.

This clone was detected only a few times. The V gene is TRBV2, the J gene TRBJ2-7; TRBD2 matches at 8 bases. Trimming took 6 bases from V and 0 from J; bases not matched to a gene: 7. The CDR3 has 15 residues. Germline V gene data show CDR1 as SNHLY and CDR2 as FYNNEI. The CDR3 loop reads CASSSGRGASYEQYV. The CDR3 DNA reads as TGTGCCAGCAGCTCCGGGCGGGGGGCCTCCTACGAGCAGTACGTC.

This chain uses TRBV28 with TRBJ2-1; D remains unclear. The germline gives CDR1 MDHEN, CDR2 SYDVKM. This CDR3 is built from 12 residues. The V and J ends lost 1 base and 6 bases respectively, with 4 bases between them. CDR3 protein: CASSLSSNEQFF. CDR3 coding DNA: TGTGCCAGCAGTTTATCTTCCAATGAGCAGTTCTTC. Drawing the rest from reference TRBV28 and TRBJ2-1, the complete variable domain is DVKVTQSSRYLVKRTGEKVFLECVQDMDHENMFWYRQDPGLGLRLIYFSYDVKMKEKGDIPEGYSVSREKKERFSLILESASTNQTSMYLCASSLSSNEQFFGPGTRLTVL.

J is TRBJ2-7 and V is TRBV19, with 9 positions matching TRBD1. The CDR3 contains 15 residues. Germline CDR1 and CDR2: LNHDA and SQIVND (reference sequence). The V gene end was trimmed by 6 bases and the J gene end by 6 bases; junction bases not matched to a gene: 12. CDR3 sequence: CASSRPAGQGGEQYF. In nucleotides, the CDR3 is TGTGCCAGTAGCCGTCCCGCGGGACAGGGTGGCGAGCAGTACTTC. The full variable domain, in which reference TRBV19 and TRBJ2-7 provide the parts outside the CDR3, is DGGITQSPKYLFRKEGQNVTLSCEQNLNHDAMYWYRQDPGQGLRLIYYSQIVNDFQKGDIAEGYSVSREKKESFPLTVTSAQKNPTAFYLCASSRPAGQGGEQYFGPGTRLTVT.

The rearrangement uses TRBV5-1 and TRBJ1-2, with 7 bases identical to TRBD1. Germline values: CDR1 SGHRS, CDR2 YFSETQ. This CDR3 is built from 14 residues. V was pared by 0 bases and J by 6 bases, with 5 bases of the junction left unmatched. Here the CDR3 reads CASSLGQGEDGYTF. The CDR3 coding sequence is TGCGCCAGCAGCTTGGGACAGGGAGAGGATGGCTACACCTTC.

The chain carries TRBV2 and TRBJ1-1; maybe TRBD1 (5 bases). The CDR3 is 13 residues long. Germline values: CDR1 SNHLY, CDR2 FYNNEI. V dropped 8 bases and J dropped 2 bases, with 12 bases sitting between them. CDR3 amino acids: CASVRQSNTEAFF. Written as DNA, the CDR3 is TGTGCCAGCGTCAGACAGAGCAACACTGAAGCTTTCTTT.

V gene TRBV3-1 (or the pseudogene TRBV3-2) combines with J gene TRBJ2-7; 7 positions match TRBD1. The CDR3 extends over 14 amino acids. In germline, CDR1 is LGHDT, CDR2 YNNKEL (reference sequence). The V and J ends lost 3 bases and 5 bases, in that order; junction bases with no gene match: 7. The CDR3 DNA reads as TGTGCCAGCAGCCACAACCAAGGGGGCGACGAGCAGTACTTC. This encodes CASSHNQGGDEQYF.

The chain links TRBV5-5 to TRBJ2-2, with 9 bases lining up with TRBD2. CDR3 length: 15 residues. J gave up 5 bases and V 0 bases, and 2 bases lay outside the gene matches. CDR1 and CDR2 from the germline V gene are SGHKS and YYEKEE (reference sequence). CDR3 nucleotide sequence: TGTGCCAGCAGCTTGGACAGCGGGGGGACCGGGGAGCTGTTTTTT. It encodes CASSLDSGGTGELFF.